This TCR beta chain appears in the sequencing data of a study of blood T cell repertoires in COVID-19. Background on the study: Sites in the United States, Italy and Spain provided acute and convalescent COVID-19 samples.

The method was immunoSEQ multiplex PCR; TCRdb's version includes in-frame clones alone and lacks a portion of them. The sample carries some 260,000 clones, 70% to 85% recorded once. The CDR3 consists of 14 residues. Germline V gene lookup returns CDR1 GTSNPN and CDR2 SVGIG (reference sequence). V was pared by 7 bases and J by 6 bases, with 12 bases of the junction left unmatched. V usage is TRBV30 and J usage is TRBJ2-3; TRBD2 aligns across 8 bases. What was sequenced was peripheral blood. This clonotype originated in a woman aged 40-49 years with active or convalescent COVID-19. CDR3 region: CAYRAGGAYDTQYF. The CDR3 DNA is TGTGCCTACAGGGCCGGGGGGGCTTATGATACGCAGTATTTT.